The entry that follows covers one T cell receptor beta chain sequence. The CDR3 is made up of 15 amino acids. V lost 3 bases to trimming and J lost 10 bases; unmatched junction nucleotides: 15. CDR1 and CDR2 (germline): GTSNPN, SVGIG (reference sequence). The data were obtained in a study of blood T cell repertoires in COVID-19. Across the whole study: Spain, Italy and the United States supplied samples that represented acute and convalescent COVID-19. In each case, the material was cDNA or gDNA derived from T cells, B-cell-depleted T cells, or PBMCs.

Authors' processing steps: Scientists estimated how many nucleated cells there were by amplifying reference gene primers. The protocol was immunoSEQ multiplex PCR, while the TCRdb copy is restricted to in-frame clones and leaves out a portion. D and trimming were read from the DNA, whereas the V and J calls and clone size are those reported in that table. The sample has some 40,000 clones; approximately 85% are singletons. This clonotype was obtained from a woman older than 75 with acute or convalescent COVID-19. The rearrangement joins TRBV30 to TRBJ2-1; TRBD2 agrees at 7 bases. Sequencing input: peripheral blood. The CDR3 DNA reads TGTGCCTGGAGCGCCCCGTCTAGCGGTGGAGTGGAGCAGTTCTTC. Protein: CAWSAPSSGGVEQFF.